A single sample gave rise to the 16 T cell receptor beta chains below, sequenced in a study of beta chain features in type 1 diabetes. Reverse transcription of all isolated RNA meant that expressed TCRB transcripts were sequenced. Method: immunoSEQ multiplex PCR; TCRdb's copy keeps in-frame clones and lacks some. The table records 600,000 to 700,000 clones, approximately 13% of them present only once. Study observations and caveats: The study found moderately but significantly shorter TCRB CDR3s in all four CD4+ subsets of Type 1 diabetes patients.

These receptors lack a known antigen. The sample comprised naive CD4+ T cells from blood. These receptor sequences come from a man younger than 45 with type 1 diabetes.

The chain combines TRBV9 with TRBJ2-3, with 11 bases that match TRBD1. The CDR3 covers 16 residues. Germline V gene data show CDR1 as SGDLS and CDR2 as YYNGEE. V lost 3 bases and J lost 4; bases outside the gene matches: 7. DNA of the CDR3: TGTGCCAGCAGCGCCCGAGGACAGGGGGCGGCAGATACGCAGTATTTT. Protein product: CASSARGQGAADTQYF.

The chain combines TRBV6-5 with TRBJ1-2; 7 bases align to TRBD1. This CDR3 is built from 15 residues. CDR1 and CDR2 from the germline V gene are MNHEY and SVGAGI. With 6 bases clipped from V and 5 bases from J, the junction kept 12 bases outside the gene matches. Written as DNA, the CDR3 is TGTGCCAGCAGAGACCTGGGACAGAGGGGATATGGCTACACCTTC. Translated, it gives CASRDLGQRGYGYTF.

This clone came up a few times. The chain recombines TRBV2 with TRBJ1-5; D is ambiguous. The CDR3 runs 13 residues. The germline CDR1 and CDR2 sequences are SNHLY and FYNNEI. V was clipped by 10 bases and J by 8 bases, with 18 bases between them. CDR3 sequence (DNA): TGTGCCACCTCGAGAGGGCCAGCGGAGCCCCAGCATTTT. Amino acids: CATSRGPAEPQHF.

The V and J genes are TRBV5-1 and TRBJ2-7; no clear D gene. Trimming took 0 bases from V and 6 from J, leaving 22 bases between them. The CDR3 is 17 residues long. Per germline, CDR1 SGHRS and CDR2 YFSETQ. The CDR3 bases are TGCGCCAGCAGCTTGGCCGTTGACTCGCGGTTCGACGGCGAGCAGTACTTC. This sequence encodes CASSLAVDSRFDGEQYF.

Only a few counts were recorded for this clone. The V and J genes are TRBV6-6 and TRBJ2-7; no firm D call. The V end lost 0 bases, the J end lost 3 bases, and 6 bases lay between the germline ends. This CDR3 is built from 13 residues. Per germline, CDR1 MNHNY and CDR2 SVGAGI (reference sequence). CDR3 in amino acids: CASSYSDIYEQYF. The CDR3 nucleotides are TGTGCCAGCAGTTACTCCGACATCTACGAGCAGTACTTC.

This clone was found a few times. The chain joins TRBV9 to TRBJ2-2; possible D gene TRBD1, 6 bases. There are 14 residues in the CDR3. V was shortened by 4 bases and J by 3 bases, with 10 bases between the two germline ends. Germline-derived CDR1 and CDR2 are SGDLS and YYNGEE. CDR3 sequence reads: CASSFGQHTGELFF. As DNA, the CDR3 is TGTGCCAGCAGCTTCGGACAGCACACCGGGGAGCTGTTTTTT.

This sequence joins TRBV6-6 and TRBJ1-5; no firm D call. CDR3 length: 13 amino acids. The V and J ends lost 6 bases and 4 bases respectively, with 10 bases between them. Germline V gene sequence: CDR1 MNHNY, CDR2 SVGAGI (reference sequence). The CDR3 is CASRFLGNQPQHF. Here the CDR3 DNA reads TGTGCCAGCAGATTCCTAGGAAATCAGCCCCAGCATTTT.

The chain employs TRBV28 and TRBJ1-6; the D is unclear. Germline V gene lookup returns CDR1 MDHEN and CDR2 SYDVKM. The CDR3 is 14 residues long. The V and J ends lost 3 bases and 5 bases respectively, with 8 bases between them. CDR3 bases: TGTGCCAGCAGTTTGGAAGGGAATAATTCACCCCTCCACTTT. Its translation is CASSLEGNNSPLHF.

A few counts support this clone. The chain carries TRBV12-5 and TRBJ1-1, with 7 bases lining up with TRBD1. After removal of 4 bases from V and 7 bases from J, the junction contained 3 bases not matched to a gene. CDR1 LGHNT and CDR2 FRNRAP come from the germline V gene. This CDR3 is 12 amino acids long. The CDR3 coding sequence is TGTGCTAGTGGTTGGGGGACAGTTGAAGCTTTCTTT. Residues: CASGWGTVEAFF.

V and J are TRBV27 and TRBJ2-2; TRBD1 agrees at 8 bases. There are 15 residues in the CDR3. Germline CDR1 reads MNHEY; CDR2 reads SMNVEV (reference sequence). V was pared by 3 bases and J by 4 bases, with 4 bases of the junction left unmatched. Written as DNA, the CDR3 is TGTGCCAGCAGTTTGCAGGGGGCGCCCACCGGGGAGCTGTTTTTT. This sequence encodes CASSLQGAPTGELFF.

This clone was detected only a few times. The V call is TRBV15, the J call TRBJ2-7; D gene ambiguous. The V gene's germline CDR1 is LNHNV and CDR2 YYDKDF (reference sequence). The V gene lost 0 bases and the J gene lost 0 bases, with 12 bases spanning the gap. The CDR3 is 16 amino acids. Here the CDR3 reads CATSRDPAVSSYEQYF. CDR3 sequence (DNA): TGTGCCACCAGCAGAGATCCGGCAGTCAGCTCCTACGAGCAGTACTTC.

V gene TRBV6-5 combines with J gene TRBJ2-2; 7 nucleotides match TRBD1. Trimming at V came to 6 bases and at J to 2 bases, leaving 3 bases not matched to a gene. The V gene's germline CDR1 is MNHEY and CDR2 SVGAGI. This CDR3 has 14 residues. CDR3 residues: CASRGQINTGELFF. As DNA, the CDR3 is TGTGCCAGCAGGGGACAGATAAACACCGGGGAGCTGTTTTTT.

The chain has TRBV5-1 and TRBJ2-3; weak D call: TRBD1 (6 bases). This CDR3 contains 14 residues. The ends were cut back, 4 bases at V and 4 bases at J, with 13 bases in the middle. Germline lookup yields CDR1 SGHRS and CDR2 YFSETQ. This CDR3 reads CASSPDRFPDTQYF. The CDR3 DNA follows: TGCGCCAGCAGCCCGGACAGATTTCCAGATACGCAGTATTTT. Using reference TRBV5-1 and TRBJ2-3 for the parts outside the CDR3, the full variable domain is KAGVTQTPRYLIKTRGQQVTLSCSPISGHRSVSWYQQTPGQGLQFLFEYFSETQRNKGNFPGRFSGRQFSNSRSEMNVSTLELGDSALYLCASSPDRFPDTQYFGPGTRLTVL.

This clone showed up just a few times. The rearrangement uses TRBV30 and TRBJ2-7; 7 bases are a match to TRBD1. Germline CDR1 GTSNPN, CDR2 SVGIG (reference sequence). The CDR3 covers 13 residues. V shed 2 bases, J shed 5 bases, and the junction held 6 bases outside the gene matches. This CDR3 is CAWSLIGGHEQYF. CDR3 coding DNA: TGTGCCTGGAGTTTAATAGGGGGCCACGAGCAGTACTTC.

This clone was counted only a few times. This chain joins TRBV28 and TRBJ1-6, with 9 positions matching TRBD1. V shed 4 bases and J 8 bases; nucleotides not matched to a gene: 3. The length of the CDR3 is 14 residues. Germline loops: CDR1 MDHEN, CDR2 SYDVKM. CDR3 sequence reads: CASSSGQGDSPLHF. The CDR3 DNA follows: TGTGCCAGCAGTTCGGGACAGGGAGATTCACCCCTCCACTTT.

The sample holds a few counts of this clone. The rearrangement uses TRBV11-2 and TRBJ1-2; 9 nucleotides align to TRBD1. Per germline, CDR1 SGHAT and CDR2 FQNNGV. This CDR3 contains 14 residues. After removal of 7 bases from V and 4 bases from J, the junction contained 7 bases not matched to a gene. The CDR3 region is CASTSWTGAYGYTF. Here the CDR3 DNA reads TGTGCCAGCACCTCGTGGACAGGGGCCTATGGCTACACCTTC.